The following is a T cell receptor (beta chain) sequence with its context. The specificity of this receptor is unknown. Per-nucleotide qualities are absent, and no much larger clonotype sits a single base away. These data come from a study of blood T cell repertoires in COVID-19 (dated by TCRdb to 2019 to 2021). The study in broad terms: Samples covering the acute and convalescent phases of COVID-19 were provided by collaborators in the United States, Italy and Spain. The material from the prospective study consisted of cDNA or gDNA derived from T cells, B-cell-depleted T cells, or PBMCs. The dataset comprised deeply sampled blood TCRbeta repertoires from subjects exposed to, actively infected with, or recovered from COVID-19. The repertoires were made available in a free public database intended to serve as a resource for research on the immune response to SARS-CoV-2. The samples were drawn from the first 160 participants of the ongoing ImmuneRACE study and from roughly 1,300 subjects provided by 6 global collaborators. Sample metadata almost always included a de-identified subject ID, COVID-19 status, age in years and sex. Where available, HLA class I and class II types were obtained from metadata supplied by the sample provider rather than from assay-based typing. Overall study results and their limits: The amount of clinical and demographic metadata varied by source and participant and was provided uncurated.

In Seattle, one collaborating source enrolled patients while the infection was active and tracked those patients longitudinally over the course of disease. Whole blood was collected in K2EDTA tubes by collaborating institutions according to the institutions' own protocols. For TCRbeta analysis, collaborators shipped samples as frozen whole blood, isolated PBMCs, or DNA extracted from either of those sample types. Here V drops 4 bases and J drops 4 bases, and the junction holds 11 bases not matched to any gene. The CDR3, cysteine through phenylalanine, is 16 amino acids long. Only the CDR3 DNA stays, 48 bases, in frame from base 1. CDR1 and CDR2 were assigned from the germline V gene as SGHRS and YFSETQ. TCRbeta CDR3 regions were amplified from genomic DNA using the immunoSEQ Assay, a bias-controlled multiplex PCR. For the original study's pipeline: The number of nucleated cells in each sample was estimated by amplification of reference gene primers within the assay. To quantify the absolute abundance of each unique TCRbeta CDR3 rearrangement, sequence reads were collapsed and filtered. For each sample, productive Simpson clonality was calculated by taking the square root of Simpson's diversity index across productive rearrangements. Entries here come from immuneACCESS through TCRdb and include only in-frame sequences with V and J called. Some clones fail to appear in such tables; in the studies checked, an unresolved V gene covers under half of the shortfall, and the cause of the remainder is unknown. That table furnishes V, J and clone size, whereas the DNA furnished D and trimming. The sample table holds 150,000 or so clones, of which 80% to 90% were seen once. The ten biggest clones cover roughly 12% of the sample.

This receptor was taken from a man younger than 35 with COVID-19, enrolled during active disease. This chain joins TRBV5-1 to TRBJ1-3; TRBD1 lines up with 7 middle nucleotides. The sequenced material came from peripheral blood. The sequenced DNA: TGCGCCAGCAGCCCGGCGACAGGGCGCAGAGGAAACACCATATATTTT. This encodes CASSPATGRRGNTIYF. The entire variable domain, with the stretches around the CDR3 drawn from the reference TRBV5-1 and TRBJ1-3 proteins, is KAGVTQTPRYLIKTRGQQVTLSCSPISGHRSVSWYQQTPGQGLQFLFEYFSETQRNKGNFPGRFSGRQFSNSRSEMNVSTLELGDSALYLCASSPATGRRGNTIYFGEGSWLTVV.